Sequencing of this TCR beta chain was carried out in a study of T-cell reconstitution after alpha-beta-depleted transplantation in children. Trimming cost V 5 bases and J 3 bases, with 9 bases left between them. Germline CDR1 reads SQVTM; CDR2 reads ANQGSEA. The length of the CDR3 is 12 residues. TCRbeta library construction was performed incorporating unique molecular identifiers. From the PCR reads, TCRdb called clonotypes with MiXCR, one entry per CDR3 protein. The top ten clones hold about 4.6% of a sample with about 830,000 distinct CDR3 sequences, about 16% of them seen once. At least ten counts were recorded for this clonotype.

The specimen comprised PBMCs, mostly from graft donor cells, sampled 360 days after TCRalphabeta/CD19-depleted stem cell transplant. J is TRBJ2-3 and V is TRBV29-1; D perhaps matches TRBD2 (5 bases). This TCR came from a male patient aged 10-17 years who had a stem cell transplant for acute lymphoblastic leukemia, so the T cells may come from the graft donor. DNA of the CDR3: TGCAGCGTTTTCAGCGGAACAGATACGCAGTATTTT. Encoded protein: CSVFSGTDTQYF.